One sample yielded the 23 T cell receptor beta chains listed below, sequenced in a study of Ad26.COV2.S vaccination and SARS-CoV-2 variants. Some clones are missing from TCRdb's copy, which holds only in-frame ones; the method was immunoSEQ multiplex PCR. The table has some 450,000 clones, about 92% seen once; the top ten hold around 4.5%. Treatment specified: around 19 received Ad26.COV2.S at low or high dose, single or two shots; roughly five received placebo; per-sample allocation not given. Samples were taken on day 63 after the first vaccine or placebo injection. Sequencing used peripheral blood, obtained in a trial of Ad26.COV2.S vaccine versus placebo. The receptors here all came from a person aged 18 to 59 who received the Ad26.COV2.S COVID-19 vaccine or a placebo.

V is TRBV29-1 and J is TRBJ1-2; D unresolved. Trimming removed 2 bases from V and 3 bases from J, with 4 bases in between. CDR1 is SQVTM, CDR2 ANQGSEA, per germline. The CDR3 consists of 11 residues. This chain's CDR3 is CSVEWDYGYTF. In DNA form, the CDR3 reads TGCAGCGTTGAATGGGACTATGGCTACACCTTC.

The chain links TRBV12-5 to TRBJ1-4; possibly TRBD1 for D (6 bases). This CDR3 spans 19 amino acids. CDR1 is LGHNT, CDR2 FRNRAP, per germline. The V end was cut by 5 bases, the J end by 7 bases, with 29 bases between. DNA of the CDR3: TGTGCTAGTGGTCCCAAAGGTACGTTATCCCGGGGGCTAGGTGAAAAACTGTTTTTT. As protein: CASGPKGTLSRGLGEKLFF.

This chain uses TRBV7-7 with TRBJ2-5, with 15 bases lining up with TRBD2. Germline trimming cut 3 bases from V and 9 bases from J; bases unmatched to any gene: 8. CDR3 length: 16 amino acids. The germline gives CDR1 SSHAT, CDR2 FNYEAQ (reference sequence). Here the CDR3 reads CASSLGLAGGGGAQYF. Here the CDR3 DNA reads TGTGCCAGCAGCTTGGGACTAGCGGGAGGTGGTGGGGCCCAGTACTTC.

This clone showed up many times. The chain recombines TRBV19 with TRBJ2-7; possible D gene TRBD1, 6 bases. Per germline, CDR1 LNHDA and CDR2 SQIVND (reference sequence). There are 15 residues in the CDR3. The V end was cut by 6 bases, the J end by 3 bases, with 18 bases between. The CDR3 here is CASSAYRDSHYEQYF. CDR3 coding DNA: TGTGCCAGTAGCGCGTACAGGGATTCGCACTACGAGCAGTACTTC.

The V gene is TRBV7-2, the J gene TRBJ2-2; 12 nucleotides agree with TRBD2. The CDR3 has 16 amino acids. The ends lost 5 bases at V and 3 bases at J; junction bases unmatched: 4. Germline-derived CDR1 and CDR2 are SGHTA and FQGNSA. The CDR3 here is CASSPTSGSYTGELFF. CDR3 sequence (DNA): TGTGCCAGCAGCCCGACTAGCGGGAGTTACACCGGGGAGCTGTTTTTT.

The chain has TRBV7-6 and TRBJ2-7; weak D call: TRBD1 (6 bases). Germline CDR1 is SGHVS and CDR2 is FNYEAQ. V was shortened by 1 base and J by 3 bases, with 13 bases between the two germline ends. This CDR3 is 15 amino acids long. As DNA, the CDR3 is TGTGCCAGCAGCTTAGAATTGGGCAGGGGCTACGAGCAGTACTTC. It yields the protein CASSLELGRGYEQYF.

The chain employs TRBV7-3 and TRBJ2-2, with TRBD2 matching over 7 bases. V lost 0 bases to trimming and J lost 4 bases; unmatched junction nucleotides: 2. The CDR3 extends over 15 amino acids. Germline lookup yields CDR1 SGHTA and CDR2 FQGTGA. CDR3 sequence: CASSLTRGVTGELFF. CDR3 in DNA: TGTGCCAGCAGCTTAACTCGGGGGGTCACCGGGGAGCTGTTTTTT.

The rearrangement joins TRBV24-1 to TRBJ2-1; 7 nucleotides match TRBD2. Germline V gene data show CDR1 as KGHDR and CDR2 as SFDVKD. V lost 1 base and J lost 4; bases outside the gene matches: 9. This CDR3 has 17 amino acids. The CDR3 nucleotides read TGTGCCACCAGTGATTTTGAGTCAGCGGGAAAGTACAATGAGCAGTTCTTC. Amino acids: CATSDFESAGKYNEQFF.

This clone was seen more than once but under ten times. V gene TRBV11-2 combines with J gene TRBJ1-1, with 7 positions matching TRBD1. J was trimmed by 8 bases and V by 7 bases; bases with no gene match: 4. CDR1 is SGHAT, CDR2 FQNNGV, per germline. CDR3 length: 11 amino acids. CDR3 DNA sequence: TGTGCCAGCACAATAGGGGGCGAAGCTTTCTTT. Encoded protein: CASTIGGEAFF.

The J gene is TRBJ1-1, the V gene TRBV5-4; D remains unclear. CDR3 length equals 16 residues. V was shortened by 9 bases and J by 3 bases, with 24 bases between the two germline ends. Looked up from germline, CDR1 is SGHNT and CDR2 is YYREEE (reference sequence). For the CDR3, the DNA is TGTGCCACCTGTCCCGGGTCCAGGCTCACGGACACTGAAGCTTTCTTT. It encodes CATCPGSRLTDTEAFF. Supplemented by reference TRBV5-4 and TRBJ1-1, the full variable domain reads ETGVTQSPTHLIKTRGQQVTLRCSSQSGHNTVSWYQQALGQGPQFIFQYYREEENGRGNFPPRFSGLQFPNYSSELNVNALELDDSALYLCATCPGSRLTDTEAFFGQGTRLTVV.

V usage is TRBV2 and J usage is TRBJ1-1; maybe TRBD1 (5 bases). CDR1 and CDR2 (germline): SNHLY, FYNNEI. There are 14 residues in the CDR3. The V end lost 1 base, the J end lost 8 bases, and 14 bases lay between the germline ends. The CDR3: CASSEVRGTTEAFF. CDR3 coding DNA: TGTGCCAGCAGTGAAGTCAGAGGGACGACCGAAGCTTTCTTT.

The V call is TRBV6-5, the J call TRBJ1-1; tentatively, D is TRBD1 (5 bases). The CDR3 runs to 14 residues. Germline V gives CDR1 MNHEY, CDR2 SVGAGI. The V and J ends lost 2 bases and 4 bases respectively, with 11 bases between them. CDR3 bases: TGTGCCAGCAGTTACAACGATGGGGGCACTGAAGCTTTCTTT. Translated: CASSYNDGGTEAFF.

The rearrangement joins TRBV28 to TRBJ1-2; tentative D call: TRBD1 (6 bases). The CDR3 runs to 13 residues. Germline V gene sequence: CDR1 MDHEN, CDR2 SYDVKM. Trimming removed 1 base at V and 3 bases at J, with 6 bases between. In DNA form, the CDR3 reads TGTGCCAGCAGTTTATACAGGGACTATGGCTACACCTTC. Residues: CASSLYRDYGYTF.

This rearrangement joins TRBV27 to TRBJ2-1; 7 nucleotides agree with TRBD2. The CDR3 is 17 amino acids. The germline V gene has CDR1 MNHEY and CDR2 SMNVEV (reference sequence). V shed 5 bases, J shed 4 bases, and the junction held 14 bases outside the gene matches. The CDR3: CASSQAGKPKGYNEQFF. CDR3 nucleotides: TGTGCCAGCAGTCAAGCGGGAAAACCTAAGGGGTACAATGAGCAGTTCTTC.

CDR3 loop: CASSRGTYAPDTQYF. Written as DNA, the CDR3 is TGTGCCAGCAGCCGCGGGACTTATGCACCAGATACGCAGTATTTT. The chain is built from TRBV5-4 and TRBJ2-3, with D possibly being TRBD2 (6 bases). The V end was cut by 4 bases, the J end by 4 bases, with 16 bases between. Germline CDR1 is SGHNT and CDR2 is YYREEE (reference sequence). The CDR3 sequence is 15 residues long.

The chain joins TRBV27 to TRBJ1-6; 10 nucleotides match TRBD1. Germline V gives CDR1 MNHEY, CDR2 SMNVEV (reference sequence). Unmatched junction bases numbered 8, after V lost 7 bases and J lost 8 bases. This CDR3 region has 15 residues. The CDR3 DNA is TGTGCCAGCACCCCGACAGGGGGCCGTTATTCACCCCTCCACTTT. This encodes CASTPTGGRYSPLHF.

The chain recombines TRBV18 with TRBJ2-7, with unresolved D. Trimming stripped 6 bases from V and 0 bases from J, with 15 bases between. This CDR3 comprises 15 residues. The germline V gene has CDR1 KGHSH and CDR2 LQKENI. The CDR3 spells CASSPTDDLSYEQYF. The CDR3 DNA reads as TGTGCCAGCTCCCCCACCGACGATCTCTCCTACGAGCAGTACTTC.

The V and J genes are TRBV5-1 and TRBJ2-2, with 11 positions matching TRBD1. The germline V gene encodes CDR1 SGHRS and CDR2 YFSETQ. CDR3 length: 16 residues. V lost 7 bases to trimming and J lost 6 bases; unmatched junction nucleotides: 11. In DNA form, the CDR3 reads TGCGCCAGCGTTTCTACGGGACAGGGGGTCGCCGGGGAGCTGTTTTTT. This sequence encodes CASVSTGQGVAGELFF.

The chain links TRBV6-6 to TRBJ2-7; weak D call: TRBD2 (5 bases). This CDR3 is built from 12 residues. The V gene lost 5 bases and the J gene lost 6 bases, with 11 bases spanning the gap. Per germline, CDR1 MNHNY and CDR2 SVGAGI (reference sequence). The CDR3: CASSPDEGEQYF. The CDR3 DNA reads as TGTGCCAGCAGTCCAGATGAGGGCGAGCAGTACTTC.

V gene TRBV7-8 combines with J gene TRBJ1-5, with a tentative D call TRBD1 (5 bases). From germline, CDR1 is SGHVS and CDR2 FQNEAQ. V was shortened by 1 base and J by 0 bases, with 13 bases between the two germline ends. The CDR3 sequence is 17 residues long. The CDR3 loop reads CASSLVRDGNSNQPQHF. In DNA, the CDR3 is TGTGCCAGCAGCTTAGTCCGGGACGGCAATAGCAATCAGCCCCAGCATTTT.

This sequence joins TRBV5-1 and TRBJ1-2; no clear D. Germline loops: CDR1 SGHRS, CDR2 YFSETQ. With 1 base removed from V and 6 bases from J, the gap between germline ends came to 16 bases. The CDR3 extends over 15 amino acids. The CDR3 DNA follows: TGCGCCAGCAGCTTGTTGATAGTGGGAGGGAATGGCTACACCTTC. It is translated as CASSLLIVGGNGYTF.

This chain joins TRBV11-2 and TRBJ2-7, with D unresolved. CDR1 is SGHAT and CDR2 is FQNNGV in the germline V gene. Trimming left V 1 base short and J 0 bases short, with 13 bases between. The CDR3 is made up of 16 amino acids. The CDR3 nucleotides read TGTGCCAGCAGCTTAGTAAAGGGATTCTCCTCCTACGAGCAGTACTTC. Residues: CASSLVKGFSSYEQYF. The full variable domain, completed using reference TRBV11-2 and TRBJ2-7, is EAGVAQSPRYKIIEKRQSVAFWCNPISGHATLYWYQQILGQGPKLLIQFQNNGVVDDSQLPKDRFSAERLKGVDSTLKIQPAKLEDSAVYLCASSLVKGFSSYEQYFGPGTRLTVT.

This chain uses TRBV30 with TRBJ2-7; D might be TRBD1 (6 bases). There are 13 residues in the CDR3. The V end lost 2 bases, the J end lost 4 bases, and 12 bases lay between the germline ends. Germline V CDR1 and CDR2: GTSNPN, SVGIG (reference sequence). CDR3 in DNA: TGTGCCTGGAGTATCCAGGACAGTTACGAGCAGTACTTC. Protein: CAWSIQDSYEQYF.